A selection of T cell receptor beta chains follows, all from one sample in a study of T cell repertoires in ileal Crohn's disease. TCRdb's copy holds only in-frame clones and misses some; the assay was immunoSEQ multiplex PCR. The sample holds around 15,000 clones, approximately 94% seen once. Source material: ileal tissue. All receptors derive from an adult with Crohn's disease. The CDR3 runs from the conserved cysteine through the conserved F or W. The order of the fields is D gene, V gene, J gene, clone size, CDR3 protein, CDR3 DNA. D genes are given only for firm matches. Expanded clones are given a class, and other clones once, few, many or no size at all.

>NA|TRBV7-9|TRBJ1-1|NA
CASSLAQAGSEAFF
TGTGCCAGCAGCTTAGCGCAGGCCGGATCTGAAGCTTTCTTT
>TRBD1|TRBV2|TRBJ1-1|NA
CASSEEGQTRTEAFF
TGTGCCAGCAGTGAAGAGGGACAGACACGGACTGAAGCTTTCTTT
>TRBD2|TRBV27|TRBJ2-5|NA
CASSASTSGGQETQYF
TGTGCCAGCAGTGCATCGACTAGCGGGGGCCAAGAGACCCAGTACTTC
>TRBD1|TRBV4-1|TRBJ1-2|NA
CASSSWGQGVYGYTF
TGCGCCAGCAGCTCTTGGGGACAGGGAGTCTATGGCTACACCTTC
>NA|TRBV6-1|TRBJ1-5|NA
CASSERQALNQPQHF
TGTGCCAGCAGTGAAAGGCAGGCTCTAAATCAGCCCCAGCATTTT
>NA|TRBV6-5|TRBJ2-7|NA
CASSYSLDSSYEQYF
TGTGCCAGCAGTTACTCACTGGACAGCTCCTACGAGCAGTACTTC
>NA|TRBV27|TRBJ2-7|NA
CASSFHSYEQYF
TGTGCCAGCAGTTTCCACTCCTACGAGCAGTACTTC
>TRBD1|TRBV18|TRBJ1-2|few
CASSPDGTVGNYGYTF
TGTGCCAGCTCACCCGACGGGACAGTCGGGAACTATGGCTACACCTTC
>NA|TRBV11-2|TRBJ2-7|NA
CASSLGSGSSYEQYF
TGTGCCAGCAGCTTAGGGAGCGGTAGCTCCTACGAGCAGTACTTC
>NA|TRBV7-9|TRBJ1-2|NA
CASSLGGGYGGYTF
TGTGCCAGCAGCTTAGGGGGGGGATACGGTGGCTACACCTTC
>NA|TRBV5-1|TRBJ2-7|NA
CASSPRTPTSHEQYF
TGCGCCAGCAGTCCCCGGACGCCTACTAGCCACGAGCAGTACTTC
>NA|TRBV19|TRBJ2-7|NA
CASSIRGGESYEQYF
TGTGCCAGTAGTATTAGAGGCGGGGAGTCCTACGAGCAGTACTTC
>TRBD2|TRBV7-3|TRBJ2-3|NA
CASSPREAGSTDTQYF
TGTGCCAGCAGCCCGAGAGAAGCGGGGAGCACAGATACGCAGTATTTT
>NA|TRBV4-2|TRBJ2-7|NA
CASSQQEDSARPYEQYF
TGTGCCAGCAGCCAACAGGAAGACAGCGCTCGCCCCTACGAGCAGTACTTC
>NA|TRBV30|TRBJ1-1|NA
CAGGGTEAFF
TGTGCCGGGGGGGGTACTGAAGCTTTCTTT
>TRBD2|TRBV5-1|TRBJ2-3|NA
CASSLGTSGGMVNTQYF
TGCGCCAGCAGCTTAGGGACTAGCGGGGGGATGGTGAATACGCAGTATTTT
>TRBD1|TRBV19|TRBJ1-1|few
CASSLLTGGKMWSTEAFF
TGTGCCAGTAGCCTTTTGACAGGGGGCAAAATGTGGAGCACTGAAGCTTTCTTT
>TRBD2|TRBV15|TRBJ2-1|NA
CATRAGGPMNEQFF
TGTGCCACCAGAGCGGGGGGGCCCATGAATGAGCAGTTCTTC
>NA|TRBV7-9|TRBJ1-6|NA
CASSLGSLQGKSPLHF
TGTGCCAGCAGCTTAGGATCTTTACAGGGAAAATCACCCCTCCACTTT
>TRBD1|TRBV19|TRBJ2-6|NA
CASSRQGSSGANVLTF
TGTGCCAGTAGTCGACAGGGGAGCTCTGGGGCCAACGTCCTGACTTTC
>NA|TRBV6-1|TRBJ2-5|few
CASSEIQETQYF
TGTGCCAGCAGTGAAATACAAGAGACCCAGTACTTC
>NA|TRBV5-1|TRBJ1-2|NA
CASSLHGDYGYTF
TGCGCCAGCAGCTTACACGGGGACTATGGCTACACCTTC
>TRBD1|TRBV7-2|TRBJ2-1|NA
CASNPGTEYNEQFF
TGTGCCAGCAACCCCGGGACAGAGTACAATGAGCAGTTCTTC
>NA|TRBV29-1|TRBJ1-1|NA
CSVEGQGGTEAFF
TGCAGCGTTGAAGGGCAGGGAGGGACTGAAGCTTTCTTT
>TRBD1|TRBV7-3|TRBJ2-3|NA
CASSQTGGQGDTQYF
TGTGCCAGCAGCCAGACAGGGGGCCAGGGCGATACGCAGTATTTT
>TRBD2|TRBV2|TRBJ2-1|NA
CASGTSGGSNEQFF
TGTGCCAGCGGAACTAGCGGGGGAAGCAATGAGCAGTTCTTC
>NA|TRBV5-6|TRBJ2-7|NA
CASSYRFEQYF
TGTGCCAGCAGCTACAGGTTCGAGCAGTACTTC
>NA|TRBV6-6|TRBJ2-2|NA
CASSYRAGTNTGELFF
TGTGCCAGCAGTTATCGGGCGGGGACGAACACCGGGGAGCTGTTTTTT
>NA|TRBV7-2|TRBJ1-1|NA
CASSLAIGVNTEAFF
TGTGCCAGCAGCTTAGCAATAGGAGTGAACACTGAAGCTTTCTTT
>NA|TRBV7-9|TRBJ2-2|NA
CASSDTGTQPGELFF
TGTGCCAGCAGCGACACAGGGACCCAACCCGGGGAGCTGTTTTTT
>TRBD2|TRBV9|TRBJ2-5|NA
CASSVGLAGFEETQYF
TGTGCCAGCAGCGTAGGGCTAGCGGGGTTTGAAGAGACCCAGTACTTC
>NA|TRBV19|TRBJ1-2|NA
CASSITGTHGYTF
TGTGCCAGTAGTATTACAGGGACGCATGGCTACACCTTC
>TRBD1|TRBV18|TRBJ2-5|NA
CASSLSPGQQETQYF
TGTGCCAGCTCACTTAGCCCGGGACAGCAAGAGACCCAGTACTTC
>NA|TRBV5-6|TRBJ2-1|NA
CASSRGRDEQFF
TGTGCCAGCAGCCGAGGTCGCGATGAGCAGTTCTTC
>NA|TRBV5-1|TRBJ2-1|NA
CASSAPGSNEQFF
TGCGCCAGCAGCGCCCCGGGAAGCAATGAGCAGTTCTTC
>TRBD2|TRBV7-6|TRBJ2-1|once
CASSPQAGAEQFF
TGTGCCAGCAGCCCTCAAGCGGGGGCTGAGCAGTTCTTC
>NA|TRBV6-5|TRBJ1-2|NA
CASGLDYGYTF
TGTGCCAGCGGACTGGATTATGGCTACACCTTC
>TRBD1|TRBV4-1|TRBJ1-4|NA
CASSQLEGQGIRKLFF
TGCGCCAGCAGCCAACTTGAAGGACAGGGGATCCGGAAACTGTTTTTT
>TRBD1|TRBV11-3|TRBJ2-3|once
CASSTYGQGPDTQYF
TGTGCCAGCAGCACCTATGGACAGGGTCCAGATACGCAGTATTTT
>NA|TRBV11-2|TRBJ2-7|NA
CASSLSTGEWEQYF
TGTGCCAGCAGCTTATCGACAGGAGAATGGGAGCAGTACTTC
>NA|TRBV6-1|TRBJ1-1|NA
CASREEGEAFF
TGTGCCAGCAGAGAGGAGGGGGAAGCTTTCTTT
>TRBD1|TRBV12-5|TRBJ1-3|NA
CASATGGPTISGNTIYF
TGTGCTAGTGCCACAGGGGGCCCGACTATCTCTGGAAACACCATATATTTT
>NA|TRBV19|TRBJ1-2|NA
CASNRRGTGGYTF
TGTGCCAGTAATAGGAGGGGAACGGGAGGCTACACCTTC
>TRBD1|TRBV19|TRBJ1-1|NA
CASSGQGGREAFF
TGTGCCAGTAGTGGACAGGGTGGGAGGGAAGCTTTCTTT
>NA|TRBV6-5|TRBJ1-1|once
CASGDSIRRAFF
TGTGCCAGCGGGGACTCTATAAGGAGAGCTTTCTTT
>TRBD1|TRBV30|TRBJ2-7|NA
CAWSVWDRGVHEQYF
TGTGCCTGGAGTGTATGGGACAGGGGGGTCCACGAACAGTACTTC
>NA|TRBV6-5|TRBJ1-2|NA
CASSPYGGVGGYTF
TGTGCCAGCAGTCCTTACGGTGGAGTGGGTGGCTACACCTTC
>NA|TRBV18|TRBJ2-7|NA
CASSPSPVPSYEQYF
TGTGCCAGCTCACCGAGCCCGGTCCCTTCCTACGAGCAGTACTTC
>TRBD1|TRBV4-2|TRBJ2-5|NA
CASSRDSNQETQYF
TGTGCCAGCAGCAGGGACAGTAACCAAGAGACCCAGTACTTC
>NA|TRBV10-1|TRBJ2-7|NA
CASSTGTPSSPQYF
TGCGCCAGCAGCACCGGGACACCCTCCTCACCCCAGTACTTC
>TRBD1|TRBV30|TRBJ1-1|NA
CAWNRGRRTEAFF
TGTGCCTGGAACAGGGGGCGGAGGACTGAAGCTTTCTTT
>TRBD2|TRBV7-8|TRBJ2-7|once
CASSLDSAGGSYEQYF
TGTGCCAGCAGCTTGGATTCAGCGGGGGGCTCCTACGAGCAGTACTTC
>TRBD1|TRBV5-1|TRBJ2-6|NA
CASSGTDLSSGANVLTF
TGCGCCAGCAGCGGGACAGACCTTAGCTCTGGGGCCAACGTCCTGACTTTC
>NA|TRBV7-9|TRBJ2-3|NA
CASSPIGATGDTQYF
TGTGCCAGCAGCCCAATAGGGGCAACCGGGGATACGCAGTATTTT
>TRBD1|TRBV7-2|TRBJ2-1|NA
CASSYLTGGTYNEQFF
TGTGCCAGCAGCTATCTGACAGGGGGAACCTACAATGAGCAGTTCTTC
>NA|TRBV7-8|TRBJ1-1|NA
CASCRTANTEAFF
TGTGCCAGTTGTAGGACAGCCAACACTGAAGCTTTCTTT
>NA|TRBV19|TRBJ1-1|NA
CASRGGNTEAFF
TGTGCTAGTAGGGGGGGGAACACTGAAGCTTTCTTT
>TRBD1|TRBV11-1|TRBJ1-2|NA
CASSSGTEYGYTF
TGTGCCAGCAGCTCAGGGACAGAATATGGCTACACCTTC
>TRBD2|TRBV27|TRBJ2-5|NA
CASRAGTSGAPQETQYF
TGTGCCAGCAGAGCCGGGACTAGCGGGGCACCACAAGAGACCCAGTACTTC
>TRBD1|TRBV28|TRBJ1-4|NA
CASRMDREPRKLFF
TGTGCCAGCAGGATGGACAGGGAGCCTAGGAAACTGTTTTTT